The next 4 T cell receptor beta chains were all read from a single sample in a study of T cell repertoires in cytomegalovirus infection (dated by TCRdb to the late 2010s). This sample was sequenced with an Illumina HiSeq 1500. Using fastp at Q25 and MiXCR, TCRdb reprocessed the public reads and kept productive beta chains. Entries are consolidated by CDR3 protein sequence, retaining the most common genes and DNA. This sample holds fewer than 850,000 distinct CDR3 sequences; about 27% were observed only once. Under 15% of the sample comes from the top ten. These receptors lack a known antigen. The treatment or condition label on this specimen signifies: in vitro stimulation with specific CMV peptide epitopes to enrich CMV-specific T cells. This specimen was cultured CD8+ T cells from PBMCs, taken from culture after CMV antigen stimulation. Source of these receptors: a human donor in good health (CMV status not recorded). Some clones in this sample may be carry-over from other donors' samples.

V and J are TRBV27 and TRBJ2-2; 11 bases map to TRBD1. Germline V gene data show CDR1 as MNHEY and CDR2 as SMNVEV (reference sequence). Trimming took 3 bases from V and 4 from J; bases not matched to a gene: 4. The CDR3 has 16 residues. The CDR3 loop is CASSFSGTGGTGELFF. As DNA, the CDR3 is TGTGCCAGCAGTTTCTCCGGGACAGGGGGCACCGGGGAGCTGTTTTTT.

The chain carries TRBV6-1 and TRBJ2-2, with a weak D call TRBD1 (6 bases). The CDR3 covers 14 residues. Germline V gene sequence: CDR1 MNHNS, CDR2 SASEGT. V was trimmed by 4 bases and J by 5 bases, leaving 11 bases between them. The DNA of the CDR3 is TGTGCCAGCAGTGGCAGGGGCTGGACCGGGGAGCTGTTTTTT. Translated: CASSGRGWTGELFF.

On this clonotype itself: A read error is likely, as this CDR3 ends without the conserved phenylalanine or tryptophan. The CDR3 sequence is CASTAGTGVGGAQHS. The CDR3, as DNA: TGTGCCAGCACCGCCGGGACAGGGGTCGGTGGAGCCCAGCATTCT. The chain combines TRBV6-5 with TRBJ1-5; 10 bases line up with TRBD1. Germline V lookup: CDR1 MNHEY, CDR2 SVGAGI. The trim removed 7 bases at V and 11 bases at J, leaving 14 bases unmatched. The CDR3 totals 15 residues.

This chain joins TRBV29-1 and TRBJ2-1, with a weak D call TRBD2 (5 bases). From germline, CDR1 is SQVTM and CDR2 ANQGSEA. Trimming took off 8 bases at V and 0 bases at J, with 14 bases between the two ends. This CDR3 is built from 14 residues. CDR3 bases: TGCAGCTCCCTGGAGGAGAGCTCCTACAATGAGCAGTTCTTC. Protein product: CSSLEESSYNEQFF.